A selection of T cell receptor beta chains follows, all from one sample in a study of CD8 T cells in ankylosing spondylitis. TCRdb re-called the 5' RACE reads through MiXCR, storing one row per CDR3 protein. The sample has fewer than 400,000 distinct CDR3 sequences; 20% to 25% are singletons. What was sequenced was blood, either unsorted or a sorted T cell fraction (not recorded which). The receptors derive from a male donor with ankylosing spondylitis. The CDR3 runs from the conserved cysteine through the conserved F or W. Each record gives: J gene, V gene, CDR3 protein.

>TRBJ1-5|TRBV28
CASSPLWRERGNQPQHF
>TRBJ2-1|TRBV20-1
CSARAPSGSYEQFF
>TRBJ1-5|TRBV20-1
CSATKRGGQPQHF
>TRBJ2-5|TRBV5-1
CASSLAVTSGETQYF
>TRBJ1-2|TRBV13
CASSAPLGQPPSNYGYTF
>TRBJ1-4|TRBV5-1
CASANTGTGGFEKLFF
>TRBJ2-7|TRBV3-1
CASSRDWTEQYF
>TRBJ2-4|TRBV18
CASSPPEGWAKNIQYF
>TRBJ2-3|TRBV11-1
CASSSQPKGATDTQYF
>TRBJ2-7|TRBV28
CASTSGGADREQYF
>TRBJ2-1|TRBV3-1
CASGRGTSGNNEQFF
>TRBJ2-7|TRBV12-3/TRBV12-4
CASRRGPGSYEQYF
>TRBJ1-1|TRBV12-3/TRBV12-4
CASSLPRRNTEAFF
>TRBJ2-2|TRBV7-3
CASSYVAGGTGELFF
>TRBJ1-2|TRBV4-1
CASSQLGQARGYTF
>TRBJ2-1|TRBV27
CASSPLAGGPLF
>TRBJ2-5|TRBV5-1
CASSWIGDHQETQYF
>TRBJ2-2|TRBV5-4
CASRQQGAGELFF
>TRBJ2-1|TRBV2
CASAVAETFGEQFF
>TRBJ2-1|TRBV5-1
CASSRGSSVEQFF
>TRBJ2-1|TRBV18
CASSGTRYNEQFF
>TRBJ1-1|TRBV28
CASSLRASGVRGEAFF
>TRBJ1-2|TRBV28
CASRDRARYGYTF
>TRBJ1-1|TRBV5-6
CASSLRPNAAFF
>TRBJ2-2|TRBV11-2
CASSWTSGRAGNTGELFF
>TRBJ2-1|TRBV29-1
CTGQGGTTNEQFF